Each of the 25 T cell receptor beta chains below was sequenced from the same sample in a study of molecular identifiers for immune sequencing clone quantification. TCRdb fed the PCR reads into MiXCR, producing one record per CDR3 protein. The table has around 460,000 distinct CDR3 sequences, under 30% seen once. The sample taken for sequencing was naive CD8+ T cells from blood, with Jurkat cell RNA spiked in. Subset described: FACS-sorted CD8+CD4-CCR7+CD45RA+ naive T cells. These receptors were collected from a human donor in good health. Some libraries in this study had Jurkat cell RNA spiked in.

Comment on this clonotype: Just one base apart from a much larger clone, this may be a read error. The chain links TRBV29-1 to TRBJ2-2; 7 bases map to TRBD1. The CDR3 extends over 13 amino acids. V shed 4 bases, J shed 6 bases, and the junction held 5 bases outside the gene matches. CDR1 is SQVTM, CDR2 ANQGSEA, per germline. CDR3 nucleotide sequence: TGCAGCGTTGGGATAGGGGGCCCCGGGGAGCTGTTTTTT. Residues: CSVGIGGPGELFF.

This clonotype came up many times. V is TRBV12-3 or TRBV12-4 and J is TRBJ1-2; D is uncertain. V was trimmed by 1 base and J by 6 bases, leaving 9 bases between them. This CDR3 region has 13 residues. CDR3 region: CASSLGRINGYTF. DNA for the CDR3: TGTGCCAGCAGTTTAGGACGGATTAATGGCTACACCTTC.

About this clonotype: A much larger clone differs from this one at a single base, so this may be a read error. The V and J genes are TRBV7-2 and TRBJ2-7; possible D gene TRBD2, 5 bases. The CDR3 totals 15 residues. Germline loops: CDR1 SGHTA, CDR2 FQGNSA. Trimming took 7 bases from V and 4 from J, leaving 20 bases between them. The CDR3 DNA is TGTGCCAGCAACTTGGAGCGGCGGTTGGTGTACGAGCAGTACTTC. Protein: CASNLERRLVYEQYF.

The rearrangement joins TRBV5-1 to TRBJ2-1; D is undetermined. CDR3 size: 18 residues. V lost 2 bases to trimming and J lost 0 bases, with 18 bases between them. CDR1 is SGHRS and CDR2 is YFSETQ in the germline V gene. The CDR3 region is CASSLGRNYPSSYNEQFF. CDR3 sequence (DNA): TGCGCCAGCAGCTTAGGTCGGAACTATCCAAGCTCCTACAATGAGCAGTTCTTC.

CDR3 coding DNA: TGTGCCAGCAGTCACTCCGGGGTACAATACGAGCAGTACTTC. Residues: CASSHSGVQYEQYF. The J gene is TRBJ2-7, the V gene TRBV27; TRBD2 might be the D (5 bases). The V and J ends lost 5 bases and 4 bases respectively, with 15 bases between them. Germline values: CDR1 MNHEY, CDR2 SMNVEV (reference sequence). There are 14 residues in the CDR3.

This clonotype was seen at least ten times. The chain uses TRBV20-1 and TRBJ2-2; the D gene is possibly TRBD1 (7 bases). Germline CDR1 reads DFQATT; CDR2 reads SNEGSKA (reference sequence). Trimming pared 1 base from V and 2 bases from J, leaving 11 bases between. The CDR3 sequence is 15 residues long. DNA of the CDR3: TGCAGTGCTAGAGTGCGGGACAGAAACACCGGGGAGCTGTTTTTT. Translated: CSARVRDRNTGELFF.

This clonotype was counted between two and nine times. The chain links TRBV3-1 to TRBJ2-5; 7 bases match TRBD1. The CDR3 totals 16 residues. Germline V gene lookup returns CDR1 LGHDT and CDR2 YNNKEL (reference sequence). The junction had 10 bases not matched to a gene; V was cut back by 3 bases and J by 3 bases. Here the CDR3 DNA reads TGTGCCAGCAGCCAGGTAGCAGGGGGTTCGAAAGAGACCCAGTACTTC. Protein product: CASSQVAGGSKETQYF.

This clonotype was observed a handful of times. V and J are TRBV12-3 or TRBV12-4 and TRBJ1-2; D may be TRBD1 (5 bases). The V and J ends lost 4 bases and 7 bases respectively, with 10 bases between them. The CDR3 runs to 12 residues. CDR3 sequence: CASSYPGLGYTF. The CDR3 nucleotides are TGTGCCAGCAGTTACCCAGGGCTTGGCTACACCTTC.

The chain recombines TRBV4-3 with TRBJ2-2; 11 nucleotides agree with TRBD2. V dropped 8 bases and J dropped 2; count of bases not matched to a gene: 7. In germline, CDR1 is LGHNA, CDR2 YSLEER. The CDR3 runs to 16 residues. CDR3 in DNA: TGCGCCAGCCGTCTAGCGGGGGGTCGCAACACCGGGGAGCTGTTTTTT. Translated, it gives CASRLAGGRNTGELFF.

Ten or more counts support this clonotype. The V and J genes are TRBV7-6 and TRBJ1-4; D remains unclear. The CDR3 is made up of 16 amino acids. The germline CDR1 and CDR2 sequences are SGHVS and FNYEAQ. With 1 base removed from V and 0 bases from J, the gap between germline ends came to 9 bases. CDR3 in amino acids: CASSLGSLATNEKLFF. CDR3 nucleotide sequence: TGTGCCAGCAGCTTAGGGAGTCTTGCAACTAATGAAAAACTGTTTTTT. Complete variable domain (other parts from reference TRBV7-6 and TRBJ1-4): GAGVSQSPRYKVTKRGQDVALRCDPISGHVSLYWYRQALGQGPEFLTYFNYEAQQDKSGLPNDRFSAERPEGSISTLTIQRTEQRDSAMYRCASSLGSLATNEKLFFGSGTQLSVL.

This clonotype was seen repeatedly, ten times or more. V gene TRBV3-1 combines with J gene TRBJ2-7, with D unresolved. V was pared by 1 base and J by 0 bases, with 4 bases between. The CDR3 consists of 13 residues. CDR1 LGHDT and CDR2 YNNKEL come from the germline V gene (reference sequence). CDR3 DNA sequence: TGTGCCAGCAGCCAAGGGTTCTCCTACGAGCAGTACTTC. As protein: CASSQGFSYEQYF.

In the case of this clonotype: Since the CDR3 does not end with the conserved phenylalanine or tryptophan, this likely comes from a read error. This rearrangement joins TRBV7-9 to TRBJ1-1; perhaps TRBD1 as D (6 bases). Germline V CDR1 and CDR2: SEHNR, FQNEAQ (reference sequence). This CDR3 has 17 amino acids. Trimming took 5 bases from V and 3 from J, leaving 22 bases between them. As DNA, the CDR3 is TGTGCCAGCAGCCCTACCGACAGGCAGCTATCAGACACTGAAGCTTTCCTT. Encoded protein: CASSPTDRQLSDTEAFL.

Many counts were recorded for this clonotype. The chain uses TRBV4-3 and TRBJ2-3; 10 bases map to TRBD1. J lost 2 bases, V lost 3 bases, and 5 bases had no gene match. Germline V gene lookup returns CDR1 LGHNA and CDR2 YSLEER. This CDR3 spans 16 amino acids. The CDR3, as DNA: TGCGCCAGCAGCCAGGGGGGACAGGGGTTCACAGATACGCAGTATTTT. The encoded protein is CASSQGGQGFTDTQYF.

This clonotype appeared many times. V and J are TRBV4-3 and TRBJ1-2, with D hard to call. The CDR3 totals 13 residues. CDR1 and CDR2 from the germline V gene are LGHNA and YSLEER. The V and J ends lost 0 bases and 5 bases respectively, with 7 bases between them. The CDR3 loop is CASSQDRVYGYTF. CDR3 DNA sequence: TGCGCCAGCAGCCAAGATAGAGTATATGGCTACACCTTC.

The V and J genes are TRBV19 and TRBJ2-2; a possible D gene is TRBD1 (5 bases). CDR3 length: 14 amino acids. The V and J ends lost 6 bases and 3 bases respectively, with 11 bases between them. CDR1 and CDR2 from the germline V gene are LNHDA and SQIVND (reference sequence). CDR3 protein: CASRSQGYTGELFF. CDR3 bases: TGTGCCAGTAGATCTCAGGGTTACACCGGGGAGCTGTTTTTT.

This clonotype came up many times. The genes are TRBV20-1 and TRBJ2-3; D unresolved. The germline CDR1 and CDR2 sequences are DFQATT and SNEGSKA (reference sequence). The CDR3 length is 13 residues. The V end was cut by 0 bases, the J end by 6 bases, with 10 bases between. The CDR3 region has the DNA TGCAGTGCTAGAGAATTCTCAGGTGATACGCAGTATTTT. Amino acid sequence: CSAREFSGDTQYF.

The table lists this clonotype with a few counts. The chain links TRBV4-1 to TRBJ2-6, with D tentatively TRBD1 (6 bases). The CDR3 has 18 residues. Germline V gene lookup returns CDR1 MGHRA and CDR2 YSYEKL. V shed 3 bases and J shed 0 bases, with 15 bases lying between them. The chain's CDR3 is CASSHTGHLVSGANVLTF. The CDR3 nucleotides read TGCGCCAGCAGCCACACGGGACACCTTGTCTCTGGGGCCAACGTCCTGACTTTC.

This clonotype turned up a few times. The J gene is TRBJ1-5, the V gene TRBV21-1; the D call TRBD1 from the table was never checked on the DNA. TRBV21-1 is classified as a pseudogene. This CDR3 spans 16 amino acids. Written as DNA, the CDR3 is TGTGCCAGCAGCCTCACTGCCGGGAGAGGGGAGCAGCCCCAGCATTTT. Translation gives CASSLTAGRGEQPQHF.

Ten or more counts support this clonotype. Written as DNA, the CDR3 is TGTGCCTGGAGTATACAGGGAGGCGGCCAGCCCCAGCATTTT. Encoded protein: CAWSIQGGGQPQHF. V is TRBV30 and J is TRBJ1-5; a possible D gene is TRBD1 (6 bases). The CDR3 length is 14 residues. V was cut by 2 bases and J by 7 bases, with 15 bases left in between. CDR1 GTSNPN and CDR2 SVGIG come from the germline V gene (reference sequence). Together with reference TRBV30 and TRBJ1-5, the CDR3 gives the full variable domain: SQTIHQWPATLVQPVGSPLSLECTVEGTSNPNLYWYRQAAGRGLQLLFYSVGIGQISSEVPQNLSASRPQDRQFILSSKKLLLSDSGFYLCAWSIQGGGQPQHFGDGTRLSIL.

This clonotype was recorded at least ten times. In nucleotides, the CDR3 is TGTGCCAGCAGCTGGGCAGGTGGAGAGACCCAGTACTTC. This gives the protein CASSWAGGETQYF. The chain couples TRBV5-6 to TRBJ2-5, with no clear D. The CDR3 is made up of 13 amino acids. Germline V gives CDR1 SGHDT, CDR2 YYEEEE. Between the trimmed V and J ends, which lost 3 bases and 4 bases, there was a span of 10 bases.

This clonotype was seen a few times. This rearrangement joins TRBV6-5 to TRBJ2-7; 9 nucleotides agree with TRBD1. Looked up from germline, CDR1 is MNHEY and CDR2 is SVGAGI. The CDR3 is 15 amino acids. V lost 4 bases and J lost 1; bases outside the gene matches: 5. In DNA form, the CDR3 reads TGTGCCAGCAGTTCTTGGACAGGGGTTTCCTACGAGCAGTACTTC. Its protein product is CASSSWTGVSYEQYF.

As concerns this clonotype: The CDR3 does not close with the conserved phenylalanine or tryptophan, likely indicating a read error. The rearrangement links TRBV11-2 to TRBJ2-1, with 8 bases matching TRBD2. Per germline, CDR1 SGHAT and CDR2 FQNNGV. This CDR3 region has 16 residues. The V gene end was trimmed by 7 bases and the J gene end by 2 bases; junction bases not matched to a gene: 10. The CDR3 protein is CASTHRTGGAYNEQFI. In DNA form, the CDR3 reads TGTGCCAGCACCCACCGTACGGGGGGGGCCTACAATGAGCAGTTCATC.

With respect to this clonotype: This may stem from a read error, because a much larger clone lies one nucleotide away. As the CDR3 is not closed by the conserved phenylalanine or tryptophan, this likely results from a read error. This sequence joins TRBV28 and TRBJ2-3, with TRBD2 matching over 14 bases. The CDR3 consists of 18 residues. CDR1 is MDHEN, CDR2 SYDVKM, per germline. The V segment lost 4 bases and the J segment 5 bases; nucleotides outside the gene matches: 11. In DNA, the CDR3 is TGTGCCAGCAGTTCAGCCATAGGACTAGCGGGAGGAGAAGATACGCAGTATTAT. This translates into CASSSAIGLAGGEDTQYY.

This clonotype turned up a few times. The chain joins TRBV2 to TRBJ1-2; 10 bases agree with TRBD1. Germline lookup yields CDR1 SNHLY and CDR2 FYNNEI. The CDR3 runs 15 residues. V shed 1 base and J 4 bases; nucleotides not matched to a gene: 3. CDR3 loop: CASSEGRQGAYGYTF. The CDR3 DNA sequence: TGTGCCAGCAGTGAAGGAAGACAGGGGGCCTATGGCTACACCTTC. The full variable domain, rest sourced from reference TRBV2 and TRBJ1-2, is EPEVTQTPSHQVTQMGQEVILRCVPISNHLYFYWYRQILGQKVEFLVSFYNNEISEKSEIFDDQFSVERPDGSNFTLKIRSTKLEDSAMYFCASSEGRQGAYGYTFGSGTRLTVV.

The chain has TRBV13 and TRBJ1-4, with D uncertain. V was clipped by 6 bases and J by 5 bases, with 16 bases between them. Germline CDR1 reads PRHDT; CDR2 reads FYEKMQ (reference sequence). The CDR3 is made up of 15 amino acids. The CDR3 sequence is CASSLRQVKNEKLFF. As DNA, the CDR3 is TGTGCCAGCAGTTTACGACAAGTGAAGAATGAAAAACTGTTTTTT.